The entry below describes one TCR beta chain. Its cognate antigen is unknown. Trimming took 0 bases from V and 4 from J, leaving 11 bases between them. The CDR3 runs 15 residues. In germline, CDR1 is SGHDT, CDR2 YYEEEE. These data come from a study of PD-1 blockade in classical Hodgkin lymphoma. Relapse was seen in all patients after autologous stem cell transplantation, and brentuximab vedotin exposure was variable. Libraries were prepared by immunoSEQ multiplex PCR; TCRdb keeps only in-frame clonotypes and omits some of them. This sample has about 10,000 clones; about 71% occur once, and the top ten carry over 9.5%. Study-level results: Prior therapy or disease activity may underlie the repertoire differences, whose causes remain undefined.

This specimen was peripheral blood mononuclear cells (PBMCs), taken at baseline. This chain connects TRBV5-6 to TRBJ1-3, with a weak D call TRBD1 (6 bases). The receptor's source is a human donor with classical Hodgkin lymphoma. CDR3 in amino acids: CASSLDVGGGNTIYF. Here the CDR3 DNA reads TGTGCCAGCAGCTTGGACGTCGGGGGCGGAAACACCATATATTTT.